This is a list of T cell receptor beta chains from one sample in a study of blood T cells in healthy people across ages. Each CDR3 protein is one row after TCRdb ran MiXCR on the 5' RACE reads. The sample lists 1.4 million or so distinct CDR3 sequences; approximately 42% were seen once. The sequencing input was blood. The receptors derive from a woman aged 18-29 years in good health. Both conserved end residues are part of each CDR3. The D gene is left open where the match is weak. Part of the rows lack a size; the others show once, few, many or a class for expanded clones.

TRBD2 | TRBJ2-1 | TRBV7-2 | . | TGTGCCAGCAGACTAGCGGGAGGAATCTACAATGAGCAGTTCTTC | CASRLAGGIYNEQFF
TRBD2 | TRBJ2-1 | TRBV6-5 | once | TGTGCCAGCAGACCTCATGGACTAGCGGGAGTCAATGAGCAGTTCTTC | CASRPHGLAGVNEQFF
TRBD2 | TRBJ2-1 | TRBV15 | . | TGTGCCACCAGCGGCGGGACTAGCGGGTACAATGAGCAGTTCTTC | CATSGGTSGYNEQFF
. | TRBJ1-1 | TRBV29-1 | . | TGCAGCGTTGCCCGGGCTTCATCCTGGGACACTGAAGCTTTCTTT | CSVARASSWDTEAFF
TRBD2 | TRBJ2-3 | TRBV2 | . | TGTGCCAGCACCCTCAGGTTTAGCGGGAGAACTTATACGCAGTATTTT | CASTLRFSGRTYTQYF
. | TRBJ2-7 | TRBV3-1 | many | TGTGCCAGCAGCCAATCCCTGAGGATGACCTACGAGCAGTACTTC | CASSQSLRMTYEQYF
. | TRBJ2-5 | TRBV6-5 | . | TGTGCCAGCAGTGGTCGCAGGAGGCTAGGAGAGACCCAGTACTTC | CASSGRRRLGETQYF
TRBD1 | TRBJ2-1 | TRBV9 | few | TGTGCCAGCAGCGTAGGAGTGACAGGGGAGGTTAGCAATGAGCAGTTCTTC | CASSVGVTGEVSNEQFF
TRBD2 | TRBJ2-7 | TRBV20-1 | many | TGCAGTGTAGCGGGAGCAGGCGAGACCTACGAGCAGTACTTC | CSVAGAGETYEQYF
TRBD1 | TRBJ1-2 | TRBV2 | . | TGTGCCAGCAGTTTACAGGGGAGGAATGGCTACACCTTC | CASSLQGRNGYTF
. | TRBJ1-1 | TRBV7-2 | few | TGTGCCAGCAGCTTAACCGTTGCGAACACTGAAGCTTTCTTT | CASSLTVANTEAFF
. | TRBJ2-2 | TRBV7-9 | . | TGTGCCGTCAGGGGTTCCGGGGAGCTGTTTTTT | CAVRGSGELFF
. | TRBJ1-2 | TRBV6-5 | once | TGTGCCAGCAGTTCCGCCAAAGAGGGGTGTGGCTACACCTTC | CASSSAKEGCGYTF
TRBD1 | TRBJ1-2 | TRBV29-1 | few | TGCAGCGTTGAAGATCGTGGGGACAGGGGGCCCCCTAACTATGGCTACACCTTC | CSVEDRGDRGPPNYGYTF
. | TRBJ2-7 | TRBV20-1 | . | TGCAGTGCTTTGGCAGGGTATTCCTACGAGCAGTACTTC | CSALAGYSYEQYF
. | TRBJ1-5 | TRBV6-1 | . | TGTGCCAGCAGCCATCTGGACAGCGCATATAGCAATCAGCCCCAGCATTTT | CASSHLDSAYSNQPQHF
. | TRBJ2-5 | TRBV7-7 | . | TGTGCTAGCAGCTTAGCAGTTGCAGTCCAAGAGACCCAGTACTTC | CASSLAVAVQETQYF
. | TRBJ2-7 | TRBV29-1 | . | TGCAGCGTCCGGGACATCGCGTACGAGCAGTACTTC | CSVRDIAYEQYF
. | TRBJ1-5 | TRBV7-9 | many | TGTGCCAGCAGCTTAGCTGCAGGGAGCAATCAGCCCCAGCATTTT | CASSLAAGSNQPQHF
. | TRBJ2-6 | TRBV6-6 | . | TGTGCCAGCAGTTACCCAAGGGGGGGGGCCAACGTCCTGACTTTC | CASSYPRGGANVLTF
. | TRBJ2-5 | TRBV4-3 | few | TGCGCCAGCAGCCAAGATTCCGGGTCTTACAATGAGCAGTACTTC | CASSQDSGSYNEQYF
. | TRBJ1-4 | TRBV11-2 | . | TGTGCCAGCAGCCCCTTGGGACGGAGTAATGAAAAACTGTTTTTT | CASSPLGRSNEKLFF
TRBD1 | TRBJ1-1 | TRBV10-3 | . | TGTGCCACCCAGACAGGGGAGAACACTGAAGCTTTCTTT | CATQTGENTEAFF
. | TRBJ1-5 | TRBV20-1 | . | TGCAGTGCTGGCAGGGAACAGGCTTCAGGAAGAAGGAATCAGCCCCAGCATTTT | CSAGREQASGRRNQPQHF
. | TRBJ2-7 | TRBV7-9 | . | TGTGCCAGCAGCAACATCCGGGACAACTACAATGAGCAGTACTTC | CASSNIRDNYNEQYF
. | TRBJ2-3 | TRBV12-3/TRBV12-4 | . | TGTGCCAGCAGTTCTTTCCAATCAGGACATACGCAGTATTTT | CASSSFQSGHTQYF
. | TRBJ2-1 | TRBV30 | few | TGTGCCTGGAACGCCGGGACTGGCAATGAGCAGTTCTTC | CAWNAGTGNEQFF
. | TRBJ2-3 | TRBV20-1 | . | TGCAGTGCCACCGGGCGCAGACATCCTAGCACAGATACGCAGTATTTT | CSATGRRHPSTDTQYF
. | TRBJ1-1 | TRBV12-3/TRBV12-4 | . | TGTGCCAGCAGTCAACTGAGCACTGAAGCTTTCTTT | CASSQLSTEAFF
. | TRBJ2-7 | TRBV29-1 | few | TGCAGCGTTGATCAGGGAAACCCCTACGAGCAGTACTTC | CSVDQGNPYEQYF
TRBD2 | TRBJ2-3 | TRBV20-1 | . | TGCAGTGCTAGAAGCGGGGGTGGGGCAGATACGCAGTATTTT | CSARSGGGADTQYF
. | TRBJ2-7 | TRBV6-6 | few | TGTGCCAGCAATAACAGGGCAGGGGACGAGCAGTACTTC | CASNNRAGDEQYF
. | TRBJ2-7 | TRBV5-8 | . | TGTGCCAGCAGCTTGTTGGCAGGGGCCCCCTACGAGCAGTACTTC | CASSLLAGAPYEQYF
. | TRBJ2-1 | TRBV4-1 | . | TGCGCCAGCTCCGGGGGTGAGCAGTTCTTC | CASSGGEQFF
TRBD2 | TRBJ2-1 | TRBV6-1 | . | TGTGCCAGTCGTGCGGGGGTGCCCCACAATGAGCAGTTCTTC | CASRAGVPHNEQFF
TRBD1 | TRBJ2-4 | TRBV27 | . | TGTGCCAGCAGTTTAGGCCCTCGGCAGGGGGTAGTCAAAAACATTCAGTACTTC | CASSLGPRQGVVKNIQYF
. | TRBJ2-1 | TRBV7-9 | few | TGTGCCAGCAGCTTAGTACTAGTCTATGAGCAGTTCTTC | CASSLVLVYEQFF
TRBD2 | TRBJ2-7 | TRBV20-1 | few | TGCAGTGCACCAAGGACTAGTACCTACGAGCAGTACTTC | CSAPRTSTYEQYF
TRBD1 | TRBJ1-1 | TRBV10-3 | . | TGTGCCATCAGCCTTAAACAGGGGGCGGGCACTGAAGCTTTCTTT | CAISLKQGAGTEAFF
. | TRBJ2-5 | TRBV20-1 | . | TGCAGTGCTAGTCTCTTTGGGGGCCAGGGTGTAGAGACCCAGTACTTC | CSASLFGGQGVETQYF
. | TRBJ2-4 | TRBV25-1 | . | TGTGCCAGCAGTGATGGGGGCTCCCAATACATTCAGTACTTC | CASSDGGSQYIQYF
TRBD2 | TRBJ2-7 | TRBV7-2 | few | TGTGCCAGCAGCTCACAGCCGGGCGGGAGCGAGCAGTACTTC | CASSSQPGGSEQYF
. | TRBJ1-4 | TRBV2 | few | TGTGCCAGCAGTCAGACAGGCTATGAAAAACTGTTTTTT | CASSQTGYEKLFF
TRBD2 | TRBJ2-7 | TRBV6-5 | . | TGTGCCAGCAGTTATACGGTAGCGGGAACCTACGAGCAGTACTTC | CASSYTVAGTYEQYF
. | TRBJ1-1 | TRBV6-6 | few | TGTGCCAGCATCACATCGGGGGCGGGGACTGAAGCTTTCTTT | CASITSGAGTEAFF
TRBD1 | TRBJ2-7 | TRBV7-9 | . | TGTGCCAGCAGCCCCGGACAGGGGAACTACTACGAGCAGTACTTC | CASSPGQGNYYEQYF
. | TRBJ1-1 | TRBV6-2/TRBV6-3 | . | TGTGCCAGCGGCCCAGGTTCGGAGCCCACTGAAGCTTTCTTT | CASGPGSEPTEAFF
. | TRBJ2-7 | TRBV6-6 | few | TGTGCCACTCGACCGGGCGGCCTCTCCTACGAGCAGTACTTC | CATRPGGLSYEQYF
. | TRBJ2-6 | TRBV2 | . | TGTGCCAGCAGTGAGTCGGACACCATCGGGTCTGGGGCCAACGTCCTGACTTTC | CASSESDTIGSGANVLTF
TRBD1 | TRBJ1-2 | TRBV12-3/TRBV12-4 | . | TGTGCCAGCAGTACACAAGTCCGGGACAGGGAGGTCTATGGCTACACCTTC | CASSTQVRDREVYGYTF
. | TRBJ1-2 | TRBV7-9 | few | TGTGCCAGCAGCTTAGGGTACTTCCAAGGCCGTGGCTACACCTTC | CASSLGYFQGRGYTF
. | TRBJ2-2 | TRBV20-1 | few | TGCAGTGCTAGAGATAGGATAACCGGGGAGCTGTTTTTT | CSARDRITGELFF
TRBD2 | TRBJ2-7 | TRBV27 | . | TGTGCCAGCAGTTTGGGGACTAGCGGGAGGGCCGCTTACGAGCAGTACTTC | CASSLGTSGRAAYEQYF
TRBD1 | TRBJ1-5 | TRBV28 | . | TGTGCCAGCAGTGGTAGTGCAGGGGGCCTTCAGCCCCAGCATTTT | CASSGSAGGLQPQHF
. | TRBJ2-7 | TRBV7-6 | . | TGTGCCAGCAGCTTAGTCGGACACCCCTACGAGCAGTACTTC | CASSLVGHPYEQYF
. | TRBJ2-7 | TRBV7-2 | . | TGTGCCAGCAGCTTTACAGGGTTTTTGTCCTACGAGCAGTACTTC | CASSFTGFLSYEQYF
. | TRBJ2-3 | TRBV4-2 | . | TGTGCCAGCAGCCAAACAGGGTACTCAGATACGCAGTATTTT | CASSQTGYSDTQYF
TRBD2 | TRBJ2-4 | TRBV5-1 | few | TGCGCCAGCAGCGCCCACCTCCCTAGCGGAACGCTAAACATTCAGTACTTC | CASSAHLPSGTLNIQYF
TRBD1 | TRBJ2-6 | TRBV7-2 | . | TGTGCCAGCAGCTTAGCAGGGCGACAGGGGAGGTTTGGGGCCAACGTCCTGACTTTC | CASSLAGRQGRFGANVLTF